This T cell receptor (beta chain) was observed in a study of blood T cell repertoires in COVID-19. Study in general: Material from acute and convalescent COVID-19 was sourced from the United States, Italy and Spain.

Produced via immunoSEQ multiplex PCR; TCRdb's table is partial and in-frame only. The repertoire holds roughly 480,000 clones, with approximately 89% as singletons. Germline assignment: CDR1 SGHRS and CDR2 YFSETQ. The CDR3 covers 14 residues. V lost 1 base to trimming and J lost 3 bases, with 10 bases between them. This sequence joins TRBV5-1 and TRBJ2-5; D remains unclear. This TCR derives from a man aged 18 to 29 with COVID-19, enrolled during active disease. Input material: peripheral blood. CDR3 region: CASSLFWSEETQYF. CDR3 sequence (DNA): TGCGCCAGCAGCTTGTTTTGGAGCGAAGAGACCCAGTACTTC.